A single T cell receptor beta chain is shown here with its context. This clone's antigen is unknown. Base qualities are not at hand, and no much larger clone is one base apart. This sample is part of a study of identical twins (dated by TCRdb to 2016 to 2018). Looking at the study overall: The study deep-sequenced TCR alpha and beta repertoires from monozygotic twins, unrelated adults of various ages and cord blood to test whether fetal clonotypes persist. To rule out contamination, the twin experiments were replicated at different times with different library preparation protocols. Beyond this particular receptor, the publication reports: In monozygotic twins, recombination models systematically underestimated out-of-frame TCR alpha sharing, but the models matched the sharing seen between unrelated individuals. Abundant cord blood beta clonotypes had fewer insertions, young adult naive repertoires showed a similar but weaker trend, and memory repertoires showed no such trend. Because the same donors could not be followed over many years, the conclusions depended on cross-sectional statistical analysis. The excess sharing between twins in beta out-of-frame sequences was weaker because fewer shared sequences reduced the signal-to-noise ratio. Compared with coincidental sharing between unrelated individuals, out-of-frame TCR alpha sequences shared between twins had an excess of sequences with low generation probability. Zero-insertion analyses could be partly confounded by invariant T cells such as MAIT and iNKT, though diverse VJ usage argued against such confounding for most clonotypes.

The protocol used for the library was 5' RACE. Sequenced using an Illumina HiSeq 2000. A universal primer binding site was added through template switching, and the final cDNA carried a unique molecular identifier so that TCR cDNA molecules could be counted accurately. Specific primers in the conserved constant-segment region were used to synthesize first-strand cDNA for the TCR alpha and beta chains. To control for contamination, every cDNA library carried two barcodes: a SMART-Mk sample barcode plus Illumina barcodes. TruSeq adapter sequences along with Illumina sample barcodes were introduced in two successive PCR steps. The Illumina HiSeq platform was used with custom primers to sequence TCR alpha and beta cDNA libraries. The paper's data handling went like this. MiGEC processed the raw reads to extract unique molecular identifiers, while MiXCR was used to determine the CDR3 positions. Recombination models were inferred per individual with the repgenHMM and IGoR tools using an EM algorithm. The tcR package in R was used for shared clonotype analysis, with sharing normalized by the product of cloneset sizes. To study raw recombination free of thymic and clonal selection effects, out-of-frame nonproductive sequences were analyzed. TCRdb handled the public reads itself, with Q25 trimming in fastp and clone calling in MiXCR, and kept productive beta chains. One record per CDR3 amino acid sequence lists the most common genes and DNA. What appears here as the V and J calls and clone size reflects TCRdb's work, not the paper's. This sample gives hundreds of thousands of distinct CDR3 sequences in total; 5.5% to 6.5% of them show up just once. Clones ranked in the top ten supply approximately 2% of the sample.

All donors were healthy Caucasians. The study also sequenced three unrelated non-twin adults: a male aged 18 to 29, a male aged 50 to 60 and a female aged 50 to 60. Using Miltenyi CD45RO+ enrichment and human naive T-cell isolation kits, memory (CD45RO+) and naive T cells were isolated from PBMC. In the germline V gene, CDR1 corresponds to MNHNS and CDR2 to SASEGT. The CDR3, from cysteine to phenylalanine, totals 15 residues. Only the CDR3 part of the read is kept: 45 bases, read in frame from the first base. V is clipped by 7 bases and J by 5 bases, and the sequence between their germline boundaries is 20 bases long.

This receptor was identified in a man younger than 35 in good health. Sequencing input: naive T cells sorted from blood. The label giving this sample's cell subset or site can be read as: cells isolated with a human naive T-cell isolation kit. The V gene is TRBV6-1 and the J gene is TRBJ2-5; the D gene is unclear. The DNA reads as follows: TGTGCCAGCAAGGATACCTCCTTCGTCTCGGAGACCCAGTACTTC. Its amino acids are CASKDTSFVSETQYF.